What follows describes a single TCR beta chain. This clone was detected only once. The clone's antigen remains unknown. No per-base quality is available; no much larger clone lies one base away. Donors were healthy HIV-negative adults with no recently reported acute infections or vaccinations. Every donor was a Caucasian adult living in Nashville, Tennessee, USA. CD4+ T cells were enriched by magnetic negative selection, after which naive cells were positively selected on CD45RA and the negative fraction was taken as the memory subset. After blood collection by leukapheresis, PBMCs were isolated using Ficoll-Histopaque density gradient centrifugation and then cryopreserved in the vapor phase of liquid nitrogen. Analytical flow cytometry was used to check the purity and quantity of each magnetically sorted T cell population. Genomic DNA was isolated from every sorted fraction and measured by UV absorbance on a Nanodrop 2000c.

These data originate in a study of shared clonotypes between healthy human individuals (dated by TCRdb to the early 2020s). At the level of the whole study: The cohort included a few men and a couple of women between 18 and 49 years of age. Each donor's leukapheresis produced roughly between about 0.9 and 9.5 billion PBMCs. The study deeply sequenced blood TCR repertoires of about 5 healthy adults to estimate repertoire size and the extent of clonotype sharing between individuals. To increase sequencing depth and limit assay-specific biases, TCR repertoire library preparation and sequencing were carried out by different laboratories using diverse techniques. For each donor, three plates each were used for CD4 naive and CD4 memory, two plates were used for CD8 naive, and one plate was used for CD8 memory. Overall study outcomes, separate from this receptor: Because the study included only a small number of donors, the genetic and exposure-history diversity represented was limited. Estimated clonotype richness was generally larger for naive than for memory subsets. Pairwise subsampling indicated that sequencing depth was expected to affect the degree of clonotype sharing among donors. Sampling was restricted to blood, and TCR repertoires in tissue are likely to differ from TCR repertoires in blood. Rarefaction of sorted-subset datasets indicated incomplete sequencing despite the large sequencing depth. Higher generation probabilities were observed for clonotypes shared by all four sorted-subset donors than for non-shared clonotypes. Across four donors, about 4.5% of naive CD4, roughly 3.4% of naive CD8, 2% to 2.5% of memory CD4, and 0.3% to 0.45% of memory CD8 clonotypes were shared.

Using the deep immunoSEQ assay, TCR CDR3 regions were amplified from genomic DNA by multiplex PCR. Genomic DNA extracted from each cell subset was distributed evenly over all wells of several immunoSEQ 96-well plates, and each plate served as one replicate. For sorted subsets, about 210 ng of genomic DNA, equivalent to 30,000 or so T cell genomes, went into each replicate PCR. The purified libraries were quantified using a Qubit 3.0 fluorometer, sized with a Bioanalyzer 2100, and then quantified again using the KAPA Library Quantification kit. Each immunoSEQ 96-well plate was sequenced on its own single-read 150-cycle Illumina NextSeq 550 flow cell. Regarding the original processing steps: Because the immunoSEQ output included only junctional sequences and no quality scores, the filtering could not be the same as the filtering used for full-length reads. To assign V/J genes and CDR3, sequences were annotated against IMGT germline references using PyIR, a Python wrapper for IgBLAST v1.9. Reads were removed for weak V/J assignments (E-value above 1e-6), missing CDR3, stop codons, out-of-frame junctions, or ambiguous translated residues. V3J clonotypes were defined as sequences sharing the same inferred V gene, J gene, and CDR3 amino acid sequence. To compute the percentage overlap between repertoires, the number of shared unique clonotypes was divided by the size of the smaller repertoire. Richness of each repertoire was evaluated using RTK rarefaction, the Chao1 estimator, and Recon v2.1 estimates of unobserved clonotypes. Generation probabilities were computed with OLGA for all TCRbeta clonotypes obtained by the gDNA method from a few donors. TCRdb holds this immuneACCESS table with in-frame rearrangements only. Some clones are missing; in checked studies, unresolved V genes explain under half, and the rest has no known cause. The V and J calls and clone size are taken from that table; D and trimming were inferred from the DNA. In all, the sample holds 2,500,000 or so clones, and roughly nine tenths of those were seen once. Over 0.12% of the sample rests with the top ten.

Including the terminal cysteine and phenylalanine, the CDR3 comprises 17 residues. The only DNA kept is the CDR3, 51 bases in frame from the first base. The germline V gene (reference sequence) yields MNHEY for CDR1 and SMNVEV for CDR2. The germline V and J ends show losses of 9 bases and 6 bases respectively, and no gene match explains 17 bases of the junction. The rearrangement combines TRBV27 with TRBJ1-6; TRBD1 fits 7 bases in the junction. Sequenced input: naive CD4+ T cells sorted from blood. Sample cell subset or site, as interpreted from the label and publication: CD45RA+ positively selected. The receptor's source is a man in his late teens or twenties in good health. For the CDR3, the sequence is CASSWTGELRGNSPLHF. At the DNA level, the sequence is TGTGCCAGTTCGTGGACAGGTGAACTGAGGGGTAATTCACCCCTCCACTTT.